The rows below give T cell receptor beta chains drawn from one sample of a study of response to subunit inactivated influenza vaccine. TCRdb itself ran the RT-PCR reads through MiXCR, one entry per CDR3 protein. The sample yields roughly 190,000 distinct CDR3 sequences, 9.5% to 15% seen once. The same sample was also studied in work on T cells expressing NK-cell markers.

The sequencing used CD8+ T cells sorted from PBMCs, collected about 13 days after vaccination. The receptors derive from a man aged 50 to 60 who received an inactivated influenza vaccine. The CDR3 runs from the conserved cysteine through the conserved F or W. D genes are given only for firm matches. Clone size is stated in some rows and not others, as once, few, many or a class when expanded.

V	size	J	D	DNA	CDR3
TRBV7-9	NA	TRBJ2-5	NA	TGTGCCAGCAGGCCGGGAATCCCGCAAGAGACCCAGTACTTC	CASRPGIPQETQYF
TRBV4-3	many	TRBJ2-7	NA	TGCGCCAGCAGCCAAGATAGACAGACTTCCTACGAGCAGTACTTC	CASSQDRQTSYEQYF
TRBV6-5	NA	TRBJ1-6	NA	TGTGCCAGCAGTTACTATGGTCGATCACCCCTCCACTTT	CASSYYGRSPLHF
TRBV5-1	many	TRBJ2-1	TRBD2	TGCGCCAGCAGCCCCCCGGGGGGGATTTCTTACAATGAGCAGTTCTTC	CASSPPGGISYNEQFF
TRBV20-1	few	TRBJ1-1	NA	TGCAGTGCTCGGGAATTTTTTATCCTGAACACTGAAGCTTTCTTT	CSAREFFILNTEAFF
TRBV6-1	NA	TRBJ2-2	NA	TGTGCCACCCAGCCGGGAGCTCGTACCGGGGAGCTGTTTTTT	CATQPGARTGELFF
TRBV7-9	few	TRBJ2-1	NA	TGTGCCAGCAGTTTTTGGGGCTTAATGGATGAGCAGTTCTTC	CASSFWGLMDEQFF
TRBV27	NA	TRBJ2-7	TRBD2	TGTGCCAGCAGTTTAATACTAGCGGGAGTCCACGAGCAGTACTTC	CASSLILAGVHEQYF
TRBV29-1	few	TRBJ1-5	NA	TGCAGCGTCAAGAATTCAGGTACAAATCAGCCCCAGCATTTT	CSVKNSGTNQPQHF
TRBV24-1	NA	TRBJ2-1	NA	TGTGCCACCAGTGAGATTGAGGACCATGGGCAGTTCTTC	CATSEIEDHGQFF
TRBV30	few	TRBJ2-7	NA	TGTGCCTGGAGTTTAGGGAGCTCCTACGAGCAGTACTTC	CAWSLGSSYEQYF
TRBV9	many	TRBJ2-1	TRBD1	TGTGCCAGCAGCGTCGGACAGGGAGGCTATGAGCAGTTCTTC	CASSVGQGGYEQFF
TRBV5-5	few	TRBJ1-1	NA	TGTGCCAGCAGACCTGACATGGTCACTGAAGCTTTCTTT	CASRPDMVTEAFF
TRBV19	NA	TRBJ2-7	NA	TGTGCCAGTAGCCTGGACAGCGGATTCTACGAGCAGTACTTC	CASSLDSGFYEQYF
TRBV20-1	few	TRBJ2-7	TRBD2	TGCAGTGCTAGTCCCGCACCGGGACTAGCGACGAGTGGCGAGCAGTACTTC	CSASPAPGLATSGEQYF
TRBV11-1	few	TRBJ1-2	NA	TGTGCCAGCAGCTTAGCGACGACAGGAACTTCATTTAACTATGGCTACACCTTC	CASSLATTGTSFNYGYTF
TRBV5-1	NA	TRBJ2-1	TRBD1	TGCGCCAGCAGCTCCGCGGGACAGGGGAGGGGGAAGGCAAATGAGCAGTTCTTC	CASSSAGQGRGKANEQFF
TRBV2	NA	TRBJ2-5	NA	TGTGCCAGCAGGGCAAGGACTACAGAAGAGACCCAGTACTTC	CASRARTTEETQYF
TRBV7-9	many	TRBJ2-7	TRBD2	TGTGCCAGCAGCGCTAGCGGGGAGGGATTTGGGCAGTACTTC	CASSASGEGFGQYF
TRBV5-1	NA	TRBJ2-1	TRBD2	TGCGCCAGCAGCGAAACTAGCGGGGCCAACAATGAGCAGTTCTTC	CASSETSGANNEQFF
TRBV2	NA	TRBJ1-5	NA	TGTGCCAGCAGTGAAAGACGCTACAATCAGCCCCAGCATTTT	CASSERRYNQPQHF
TRBV5-4	few	TRBJ2-1	TRBD2	TGTGCCAGCAGCTACCCCGGCGGGGGGGCAATCTACAATGAGCAGTTCTTC	CASSYPGGGAIYNEQFF